This TCR beta chain was captured in a study of shared clonotypes between healthy human individuals. Notes on the study in general: Across subsets, estimated richness was generally greater for naive than for memory populations.

The CDR3 has 15 amino acids. Germline V lookup: CDR1 SGDLS, CDR2 YYNGEE. The V gene end was trimmed by 4 bases and the J gene end by 1 base; junction bases not matched to a gene: 4. Terminally differentiated effector memory CD45RA+ cells were excluded by CCR7 positive selection of CD45RO-negative cells. Assay used: immunoSEQ multiplex PCR; TCRdb lists only in-frame clones, some missing. This table has millions of clones, just over 90% appearing once. Remarks on this clone: Its antigen is unknown.

The genes are TRBV9 and TRBJ1-1; 10 bases fit TRBD1. The clonotype originates from a man between 18 and 35 years old in good health. Some clones in this sample may be carry-over from other donors' samples. The sample comprised naive CD8+ T cells from PBMCs. The DNA for the CDR3 is TGTGCCAGCAGCCCCAGGACAGGGGGGAACACTGAAGCTTTCTTT. It specifies CASSPRTGGNTEAFF.